This section outlines one T cell receptor beta chain sequence together with its context. The sample belongs to a study of blood T cell repertoires in COVID-19. With V trimmed by 5 bases and J by 5 bases, 11 bases remained unmatched. The CDR3 is made up of 16 amino acids. From germline, CDR1 is SGHTA and CDR2 FQGNSA. Only in-frame clones appear in the TCRdb table, and some are missing; sequencing was by immunoSEQ multiplex PCR. The sample includes tens of thousands of clones, around nine tenths of them seen just once. This sequence originates from a man older than 75 with active or convalescent COVID-19. The sequenced material came from peripheral blood. This rearrangement joins TRBV7-2 to TRBJ2-7; 11 bases map to TRBD2. The CDR3 DNA reads as TGTGCCAGCAGCCGCTCACCACTAGCGGGAGCTAACGAGCAGTACTTC. It is translated as CASSRSPLAGANEQYF.